This T cell receptor beta chain came from a study of shared clonotypes between healthy human individuals. This CDR3 spans 13 amino acids. Germline assignment: CDR1 SNHLY and CDR2 FYNNEI. The V gene end was trimmed by 6 bases and the J gene end by 6 bases; junction bases not matched to a gene: 5. This clone came up a few times. A split of CD4+ cells into CD45RA+ naive and CD45RA-negative memory subsets was performed. Generated by immunoSEQ multiplex PCR, the TCRdb table keeps only in-frame clones and is missing some. The sample has under 2,500,000 clones, 90% to 97% seen once. The TCR originated in a young man in good health. The sequencing sample was made of naive CD4+ T cells sorted from blood. The subset here: CD45RA+ positively selected. V is TRBV2 and J is TRBJ1-2; 9 bases align to TRBD1. CDR3 region: CASSYRGRDGYTF. The CDR3 DNA sequence: TGTGCCAGCAGCTACAGGGGGCGAGATGGCTACACCTTC.